The T cell receptor beta chain under discussion was sequenced for a study of cytomegalovirus exposure and HLA in healthy donors (dated by TCRdb to 2015 to 2018). Regarding the complete study: According to an earlier analysis of several hundred of the donors, about 179 million T cells yielded approximately 120 million unique TCR beta sequences and around 280 Gb of sequence data. An early release covering over 500 HLA-typed donors comprised 250 to 350 gigabases of sequencing data and tens of millions of unique TCR sequences. Among the roughly 430 genotyped donors, around 81% belonged to the genetic ancestry cluster associated with self-reported Caucasian donors. The aim of the study was to test whether cataloging public T cell receptors could identify signatures of past pathogen exposure. The study used immunosequencing to profile the T cell repertoires of about 670 subjects and linked those repertoires to cytomegalovirus serostatus. Besides the first cohort of 500 to 700 subjects, a separate validation cohort made up of 90 to 150 different subjects was used. To predict cytomegalovirus infection status, the study brought together high-throughput TCR immunosequencing, statistical association of individual TCRs with disease status, and machine learning. To study patterns of TCR occurrence, a later analysis re-analyzed previously published TCR beta repertoires from 500 to 850 donors and added high-resolution HLA genotyping. In the later analysis, no new phenotypic data were used to find candidate immune exposures; instead, reliance was placed on TCR beta sequences and their occurrence across donors. In an earlier analysis of roughly 580 of the donors, high-throughput TCR beta sequencing was used to judge whether each TCR beta V gene segment behaved as functional or pseudogenic. Donor age, sex, ethnicity and CMV serostatus were compiled together with the repertoire data. Genome-wide SNP genotypes for about 55% of the 666 donors were used in a later genetic analysis, which treated that subset as a discovery cohort. All discovery cohort repertoires had been generated on a single sequencing platform. HLA typing included class I and class II loci at four-digit resolution. The number of donors typed differed by locus, with 629-630 for A, B, C, DRB1 and DQB1, roughly 550 for DQA1, under 610 for DPA1, and under 490 for DPB1. A handful of DR-DQ haplotypes were handled as single units for association and clustering because linkage in the cohort was strong. Among some 400 genotyped donors of the cohort, an average of roughly 230,000 unique TCR beta nucleotide sequences was sequenced per donor, of which about 19% were non-productive.

Points on this clone: Its antigen remains undetermined. No base quality information exists; no much larger clone differs at one position.

The cohort was made up of several hundred healthy bone marrow donors. Cohort members were all nominally healthy when sampled, although unrecorded immune exposures were likely present. The donor was CMV seropositive and belonged to the group of a few hundred seropositive cohort members. A peripheral blood sample was provided by each donor, and peripheral blood mononuclear cells were used for TCR beta sequencing. The Qiagen DNeasy Blood Extraction Kit was used to extract genomic DNA from the blood cell samples. Libraries were built with the immunoSEQ multiplex PCR assay. The multiplex PCR relied on a mix of 60 forward primers for TCR Vbeta segments and 13 reverse primers for TCR Jbeta segments. Amplification of the CDR3 region of rearranged TCR beta genes was performed with a multiplex PCR assay on genomic DNA. On the Illumina HiSeq System, the amplified TCR beta libraries were sequenced as 87-base-pair reads. The paper's data handling went like this. A later analysis counted 75 million to 100 million unique TCR beta chains across the 670 or so repertoires, and roughly 9.9 million of these chains were shared by at least two donors. To remove PCR and sequencing errors, raw reads were error-corrected and collapsed into unique sequences using a nearest-neighbor algorithm that merged closely related sequences. CDR3 sequences were aligned to IMGT reference sequences to assign V, D and J gene segments. For a sequence to be retained, a match of at least six nucleotides to both a V gene segment and a J gene segment was required. Rearrangements were called productive when the CDR3 lacked stop codons and stayed in frame with V and J; all others were non-productive. CDR3 was defined according to IMGT convention as the region running from the second conserved V-encoded cysteine to the conserved J-encoded phenylalanine. In an earlier analysis of roughly 610 of the donors, sequences lacking an unambiguous match to a single V gene segment were excluded. An earlier analysis of 500 to 700 of the donors classified V segments as functional when productive rearrangements were above 56.7% and as segregating when the standard deviation between donors was above 5%. A statistical classification framework was developed to diagnose cytomegalovirus status using the catalog of TCR beta chain sequences. A later analysis assigned V and J genes by comparing TCR nucleotide sequences with IMGT/GENE-DB human TR gene sequences. The TCRdist pipeline was used in a later analysis to assign CDR3 sequences and most-parsimonious VDJ recombination scenarios. In a later analysis, each TCR beta chain was defined by its CDR3 amino acid sequence together with its V-gene family, and reads without a unique V-gene family were excluded. To address suspected cross-contamination and a sequencing artifact, a later analysis removed around 590 highly shared, low-generation-probability nucleotide sequences. In a later analysis, a clonal expansion index for each public chain was calculated from normalized within-repertoire ranks of inferred template counts. A later analysis computed generation probabilities with a VDJ recombination model fitted to out-of-frame rearrangements, and checked the results against IGoR. In a later analysis, TCR-TCR, TCR-HLA and TCR-CMV co-occurrence was scored with hypergeometric tests, and a repertoire-size bias correction was applied to TCR pairs. False discovery rates were estimated in a later analysis by permuting HLA or CMV assignments 20 times. A later analysis grouped co-occurring TCRs with DBSCAN, adding TCRdist sequence similarity when clustering within HLA-allele-positive subsets. Repertoires with fewer than 30,000 or more than 120,000 public chains, plus five repertoires with anomalous nucleotide sharing, were excluded from co-occurrence clustering. TCRdb obtained this table from immuneACCESS and retained in-frame rearrangements with V and J assigned. These tables miss some clones; where compared with another copy, unresolved V genes account for less than half of the shortfall, and the remainder is unexplained. The DNA gave D and trimming, while V, J and clone size come from that table. This sample comprises about 120,000 clones, more than 60% of them detected only once. Approximately 2.5% of the sample is held by the ten biggest clonotypes.

General study outcomes and caveats: The presence/absence analyses assumed that sequencing depth was roughly uniform across donors, and that assumption may not be true. For the cohort, immune exposure information was limited to CMV serostatus. In an earlier analysis of approximately 590 of the donors, most TCR beta V segments were observed in productive rearrangements about 90% or about 30% of the time, broadly matching IMGT annotations. A later genetic analysis reported fewer N-insertions in productive TCRs among donors in an Asian-associated ancestry cluster than the approximately 670-donor mean. The classifier was reported to diagnose cytomegalovirus status with high specificity and sensitivity in both the original cohort and the validation cohort. In a later analysis, HLA-associated TCR beta chains were found to be more clonally expanded and to have lower generation probabilities than equally common non-associated chains. Several of the top co-occurrence clusters appeared to be linked to parvovirus B19, influenza, CMV and Epstein-Barr virus, according to a later analysis. A later analysis found that most CMV-associated TCR beta chains appeared HLA-restricted, with HLA associations seemingly driven largely by CMV exposure. Most TCR sequences were observed very rarely across donors, whereas some public TCRs were present in many individuals. V-gene and J-gene trimming of TCR beta chains was associated with a missense DCLRE1C variant in a later genetic analysis, and the association was replicated in an independent cohort. In vitro tests confirmed that a few of the cytomegalovirus-associated TCR beta chains recognize cytomegalovirus antigens. This cohort had only TCR beta chains sequenced, and the lack of alpha or paired-chain data limited which features could be detected. A further reported finding was that TCR beta sequences accurately predicted the HLA-A and HLA-B alleles for most subjects in the first cohort. Because HLA typing was missing for some donors at each locus, association tests included only the typed subset. Strong co-occurrence of HLA alleles, especially DR and DQ, made assigning TCR associations to individual alleles difficult. Specific HLA alleles were associated with more than 15,000 TCR beta sequences at a false discovery rate of 0.05 in a later analysis. It was suggested by the authors that the approach could potentially be generalized to other disease states and immunological phenotypes. Linkage disequilibrium might explain the correlated functional status among segregating V segments, but an unknown experimental factor could not be excluded. According to a later analysis, TCR association rates differed among HLA loci, with DRB1 alleles showing the most associated TCRs and HLA-C alleles showing the fewest. The study listed 150 to 200 TCR beta chains as associated with cytomegalovirus. Because counts were too low, about 15 rarely observed V segments, including chromosome 9 orphons, were left out of the earlier analysis of 500 to 750 of the donors. A cluster of highly shared sequence variants was judged likely to represent a technical artifact of the sequencing pipeline.

The sequence derives from a woman between 40 and 55 years old in good health and CMV-seropositive. Material: PBMCs.

The sequence in DNA is TGTGCCAGCAGCTTAGGACTAGCGGGAGGCCCGGGGGAGCAGTTCTTC. This gives the protein CASSLGLAGGPGEQFF. The chain is assembled from TRBV11-3 and TRBJ2-1, and TRBD2 aligns with 13 junction nucleotides. V has 1 base trimmed and J has 10 bases trimmed; junction bases matching no gene number 7. Based on the germline V gene, the CDR1 and CDR2 sequences are SGHNT and YENEEA. Its CDR3 holds 16 amino acids, cysteine through phenylalanine. CDR3 DNA only is kept here, 48 bases in frame from base 1.